These T cell receptor beta chains were read from a single sample in a study of blood T cell repertoires in COVID-19. Data came from immunoSEQ multiplex PCR; TCRdb stores just in-frame clones and leaves some out. This table holds some 400,000 clones, 90% found once. The specimen sequenced was peripheral blood. The receptors here all came from a man in his late teens or twenties with active or convalescent COVID-19. Both conserved end residues are part of each CDR3. D genes are given only for firm matches. Clone size appears in some rows only: once, few, many, or a class for an expanded clone.

j_call clone_size cdr3_length v_call d_call cdr3_aa cdr3_nt
TRBJ1-1 once 13 TRBV12-5 TRBD1 CASGLTQGTEAFF TGTGCTAGTGGTTTAACACAGGGGACTGAAGCTTTCTTT
TRBJ1-3 . 16 TRBV7-8 . CASSDLNRVGGNTIYF TGTGCCAGCAGCGATCTAAACAGGGTTGGAGGAAACACCATATATTTT
TRBJ2-1 . 8 TRBV29-1 . CSVTGQFF TGCAGCGTTACCGGGCAGTTCTTC
TRBJ2-1 . 12 TRBV6-5 . CASGLRGNEQFF TGTGCCAGCGGCCTTCGGGGAAATGAGCAGTTCTTC
TRBJ2-3 . 15 TRBV7-3 TRBD2 CASSLRRGTTDTQYF TGTGCCAGCAGCTTAAGGCGGGGGACTACAGATACGCAGTATTTT
TRBJ1-2 . 11 TRBV7-2 TRBD1 CASSWTGGYTF TGTGCCAGCAGTTGGACAGGTGGCTACACCTTC
TRBJ2-1 . 15 TRBV9 . CASSVGPSQDNEQFF TGTGCCAGCAGCGTAGGACCCTCACAGGACAATGAGCAGTTCTTC
TRBJ1-3 . 16 TRBV7-9 . CASSFRAGETGNTIYF TGTGCCAGCAGCTTTAGGGCCGGGGAAACTGGAAACACCATATATTTT
TRBJ2-5 once 15 TRBV7-2 TRBD2 CASSSQARGGETQYF TGTGCCAGCAGTTCCCAAGCCCGGGGAGGGGAGACCCAGTACTTC
TRBJ2-2 . 15 TRBV7-8 . CASSFGGIGTGELFF TGTGCCAGCAGCTTTGGGGGGATCGGAACCGGGGAGCTGTTTTTT
TRBJ1-5 few 15 TRBV28 TRBD1 CASRGQGAGNQPQHF TGTGCCAGCAGAGGACAGGGGGCGGGGAATCAGCCCCAGCATTTT
TRBJ1-1 . 12 TRBV6-2/TRBV6-3 . CASSLTLDKAFF TGTGCCAGCAGCCTCACTCTCGATAAAGCTTTCTTT
TRBJ1-5 . 16 TRBV6-1 . CASSVSAGLFNQPQHF TGTGCCAGCAGTGTCTCGGCAGGGCTCTTCAATCAGCCCCAGCATTTT
TRBJ1-1 . 14 TRBV28 TRBD1 CASTRTGAATEAFF TGTGCCAGCACCCGGACAGGGGCGGCCACTGAAGCTTTCTTT
TRBJ1-6 . 17 TRBV18 TRBD1 CASSPSTDRGSHSPLHF TGTGCCAGCTCACCATCTACAGACAGGGGGAGCCATTCACCCCTCCACTTT
TRBJ2-1 . 14 TRBV3-1/TRBV3-2 TRBD1 CASSQGDRGNEQFF TGTGCCAGCAGCCAAGGCGACAGGGGCAATGAGCAGTTCTTC
TRBJ2-1 . 16 TRBV7-2 . CASSSLRRGAYNEQFF TGTGCCAGCAGCTCCCTCCGCAGGGGCGCGTACAATGAGCAGTTCTTC
TRBJ1-3 . 11 TRBV30 . CAWSERNTIYF TGTGCCTGGAGCGAGCGAAACACCATATATTTT
TRBJ1-4 . 17 TRBV5-8 TRBD1 CASSLGWTGTGFEKLFF TGTGCCAGCAGCTTGGGGTGGACCGGGACAGGGTTTGAAAAACTGTTTTTT
TRBJ2-7 . 15 TRBV28 TRBD1 CASSLSPMTGLEQYF TGTGCCAGCAGTTTGTCCCCAATGACAGGGCTCGAGCAGTACTTC
TRBJ1-1 . 12 TRBV19 . CASSTLGGGAFF TGTGCCAGTAGTACCCTCGGGGGGGGAGCTTTCTTT
TRBJ1-2 . 14 TRBV27 . CASSLTDRNYGYTF TGTGCCAGCAGTTTAACCGACAGAAACTATGGCTACACCTTC
TRBJ2-7 . 15 TRBV5-1 . CASSRSLRGSYEQYF TGCGCCAGCAGCCGAAGCCTCAGGGGTTCCTACGAGCAGTACTTC
TRBJ1-1 . 14 TRBV28 TRBD1 CASRWGQGATEAFF TGTGCCAGCAGGTGGGGACAGGGGGCGACTGAAGCTTTCTTT
TRBJ1-4 once 15 TRBV18 . CASSRDSATNEKLFF TGTGCCAGCTCACGAGACTCCGCAACTAATGAAAAACTGTTTTTT
TRBJ1-1 . 15 TRBV7-7 TRBD1 CASSQLGTANTEAFF TGTGCCAGCAGCCAATTAGGGACAGCGAACACTGAAGCTTTCTTT
TRBJ1-1 . 17 TRBV28 TRBD1 CASFGASSLGPGQGAFF TGTGCCAGCTTCGGTGCCAGCAGTTTAGGACCTGGACAGGGAGCTTTCTTT
TRBJ2-7 . 16 TRBV5-1 TRBD2 CASSSGLAGVSYEQYF TGCGCCAGCAGTTCGGGACTAGCGGGAGTTTCCTACGAGCAGTACTTC
TRBJ1-3 . 13 TRBV29-1 . CRATGPQGNTIYF TGCAGGGCGACAGGTCCTCAAGGAAACACCATATATTTT
TRBJ1-2 . 13 TRBV19 TRBD1 CATQPQGNYGYTF TGTGCCACCCAACCACAGGGGAACTATGGCTACACCTTC
TRBJ2-1 . 13 TRBV2 . CAGPGSSYNEQFF TGTGCCGGACCGGGGAGCTCCTACAATGAGCAGTTCTTC
TRBJ2-1 . 15 TRBV11-2 TRBD2 CASSFSGRVVNEQFF TGTGCCAGCAGCTTCAGCGGGAGGGTTGTGAATGAGCAGTTCTTC
TRBJ1-1 . 14 TRBV7-2 . CASSLDPGSTEAFF TGTGCCAGCAGCTTAGACCCAGGGTCCACTGAAGCTTTCTTT
TRBJ2-2 . 15 TRBV7-3 . CASSLGRGNTGELFF TGTGCCAGCAGCTTAGGCAGGGGGAACACCGGGGAGCTGTTTTTT
TRBJ1-2 few 14 TRBV4-1 . CASSQETGVYGYTF TGCGCCAGCAGCCAAGAGACAGGAGTCTATGGCTACACCTTC
TRBJ1-2 . 15 TRBV4-1 . CASSQERKIRYGYTF TGCGCCAGCAGCCAAGAGCGGAAGATCCGCTATGGCTACACCTTC
TRBJ1-1 . 13 TRBV9 . CASSVGQGTEAFF TGTGCCAGCAGCGTAGGTCAGGGCACTGAAGCTTTCTTT
TRBJ2-3 . 14 TRBV5-6 . CASSLYGGPDTQYF TGTGCCAGCAGCTTGTACGGAGGTCCAGATACGCAGTATTTT
TRBJ1-3 . 13 TRBV11-2 . CASSLVQGNTIYF TGTGCCAGCAGCTTAGTACAGGGAAACACCATATATTTT
TRBJ1-1 . 14 TRBV5-1 . CASSLGGGWTEAFF TGCGCCAGCAGCTTGGGCGGGGGTTGGACTGAAGCTTTCTTT
TRBJ1-4 . 16 TRBV11-2 . CASSWGKTSTNEKLFF TGTGCCAGCAGCTGGGGCAAAACCTCAACTAATGAAAAACTGTTTTTT
TRBJ1-2 . 14 TRBV27 . CASSLLGSNYGYTF TGTGCCAGCAGTTTACTAGGCAGCAACTATGGCTACACCTTC
TRBJ1-1 . 14 TRBV25-1 . CASSGIGTATEAFF TGTGCCAGCAGTGGTATCGGGACTGCCACTGAAGCTTTCTTT
TRBJ2-7 few 16 TRBV5-4 . CASSAGADRPYDEQYF TGTGCCAGCAGCGCGGGGGCCGACAGGCCCTATGACGAGCAGTACTTC
TRBJ1-5 . 14 TRBV28 TRBD1 CASRRQGGGQPQHF TGTGCCAGCAGACGACAGGGGGGCGGCCAGCCCCAGCATTTT
TRBJ1-2 . 16 TRBV18 . CASSPLLQGQLYGYTF TGTGCCAGCTCACCATTATTACAGGGACAACTCTATGGCTACACCTTC
TRBJ1-6 . 15 TRBV19 TRBD1 CASSPGQGGNSPLHF TGTGCCAGTAGTCCAGGACAGGGTGGTAATTCACCCCTCCACTTT
TRBJ1-6 . 16 TRBV2 TRBD1 CASTGTVSSYNSPLHF TGTGCCAGCACCGGGACAGTGAGCTCCTATAATTCACCCCTCCACTTT
TRBJ1-5 . 15 TRBV7-2 . CASSLRTGSNQPQHF TGTGCCAGCAGCTTACGTACAGGGAGTAATCAGCCCCAGCATTTT